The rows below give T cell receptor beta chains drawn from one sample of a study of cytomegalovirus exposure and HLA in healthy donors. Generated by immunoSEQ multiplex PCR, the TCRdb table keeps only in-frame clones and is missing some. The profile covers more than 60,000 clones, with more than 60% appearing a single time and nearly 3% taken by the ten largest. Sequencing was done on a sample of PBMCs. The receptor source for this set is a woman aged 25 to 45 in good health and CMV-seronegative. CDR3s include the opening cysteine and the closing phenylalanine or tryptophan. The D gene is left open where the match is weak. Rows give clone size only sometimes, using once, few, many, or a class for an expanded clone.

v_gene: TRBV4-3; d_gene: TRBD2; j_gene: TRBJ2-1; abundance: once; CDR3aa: CASSQDGLAGGINEQFF; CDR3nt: TGCGCCAGCAGCCAAGACGGACTAGCGGGGGGGATTAATGAGCAGTTCTTC
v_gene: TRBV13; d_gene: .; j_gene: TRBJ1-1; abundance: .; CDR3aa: CASSSLREYNTEAFF; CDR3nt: TGTGCCAGCAGCTCCCTCCGGGAGTATAACACTGAAGCTTTCTTT
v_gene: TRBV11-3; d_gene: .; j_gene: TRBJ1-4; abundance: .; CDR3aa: CASSLEVATGNEKLFF; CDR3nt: TGTGCCAGCAGCTTAGAGGTTGCTACAGGGAATGAAAAACTGTTTTTT
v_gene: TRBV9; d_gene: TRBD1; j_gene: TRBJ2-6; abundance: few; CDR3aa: CASSVAVGQAGANVLTF; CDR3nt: TGTGCCAGCAGCGTAGCCGTGGGACAGGCTGGGGCCAACGTCCTGACTTTC
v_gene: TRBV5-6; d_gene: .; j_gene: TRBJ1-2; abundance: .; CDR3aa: CASNDDRFYGYTF; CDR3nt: TGTGCCAGCAACGATGACAGGTTCTATGGCTACACCTTC
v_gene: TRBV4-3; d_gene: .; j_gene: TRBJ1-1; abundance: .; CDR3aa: CASSQNRVNTEAFF; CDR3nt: TGCGCCAGCAGCCAAAACAGGGTAAACACTGAAGCTTTCTTT
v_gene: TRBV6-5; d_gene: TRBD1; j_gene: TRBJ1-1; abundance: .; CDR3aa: CASSYSGGVAEAFF; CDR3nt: TGTGCCAGCAGTTATTCAGGGGGCGTCGCTGAAGCTTTCTTT
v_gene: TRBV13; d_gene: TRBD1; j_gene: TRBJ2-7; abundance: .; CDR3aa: CASSSHRGYEQYF; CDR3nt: TGTGCCAGCAGCTCTCACAGGGGCTACGAGCAGTACTTC
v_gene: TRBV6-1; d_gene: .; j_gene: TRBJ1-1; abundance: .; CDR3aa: CASSDARLNTEAFF; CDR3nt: TGTGCCAGCAGTGATGCCAGGTTGAACACTGAAGCTTTCTTT
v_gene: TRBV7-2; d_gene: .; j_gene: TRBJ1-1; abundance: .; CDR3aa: CASSLDAGGMNTEAFF; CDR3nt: TGTGCCAGCAGCTTAGATGCGGGAGGGATGAACACTGAAGCTTTCTTT
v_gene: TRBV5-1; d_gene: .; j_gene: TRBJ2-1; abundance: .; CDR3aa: CASSPGLVSYNEQFF; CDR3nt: TGCGCCAGCAGCCCAGGACTGGTCTCCTACAATGAGCAGTTCTTC
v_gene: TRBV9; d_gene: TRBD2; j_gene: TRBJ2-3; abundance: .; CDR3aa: CASSNPSGEGSFTDTQYF; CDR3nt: TGTGCCAGCAGTAACCCGTCGGGGGAGGGATCCTTCACAGATACGCAGTATTTT
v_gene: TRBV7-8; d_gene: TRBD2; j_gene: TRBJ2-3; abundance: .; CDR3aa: CASSPLGGRLTDTQYF; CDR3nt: TGTGCCAGCAGCCCCCTGGGCGGGAGACTCACAGATACGCAGTATTTT
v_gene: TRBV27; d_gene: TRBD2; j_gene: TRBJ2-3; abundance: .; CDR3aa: CASSPIAGLSTDTQYF; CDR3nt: TGTGCCAGCAGTCCCATAGCGGGGCTTAGCACAGATACGCAGTATTTT
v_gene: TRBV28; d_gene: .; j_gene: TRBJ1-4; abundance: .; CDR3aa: CASVGAGKGNEKLFF; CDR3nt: TGTGCCAGCGTTGGGGCGGGGAAAGGGAATGAAAAACTGTTTTTT
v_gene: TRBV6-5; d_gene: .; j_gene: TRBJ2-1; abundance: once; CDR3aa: CASSYSYSDNEQFF; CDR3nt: TGTGCCAGCAGTTACTCATACAGTGACAATGAGCAGTTCTTC
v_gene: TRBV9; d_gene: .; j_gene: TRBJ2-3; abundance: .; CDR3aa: CASSNLWGDTQYF; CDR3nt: TGTGCCAGCAGCAACTTGTGGGGCGATACGCAGTATTTT
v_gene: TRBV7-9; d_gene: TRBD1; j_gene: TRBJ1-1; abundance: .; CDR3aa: CASSWAGTGEAFF; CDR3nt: TGTGCCAGCAGCTGGGCCGGGACAGGGGAAGCTTTCTTT
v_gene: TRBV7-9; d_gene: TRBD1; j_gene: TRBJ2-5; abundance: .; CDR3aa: CASSPTRGQFQETQYF; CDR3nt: TGTGCCAGCAGCCCCACGAGGGGACAGTTTCAAGAGACCCAGTACTTC
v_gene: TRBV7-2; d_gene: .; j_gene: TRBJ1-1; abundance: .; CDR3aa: CASSLAIRVGTEAFF; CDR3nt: TGTGCCAGCAGCTTAGCAATCAGGGTGGGGACTGAAGCTTTCTTT
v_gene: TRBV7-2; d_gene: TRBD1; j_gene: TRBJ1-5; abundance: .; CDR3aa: CASSPRQGGQPQHF; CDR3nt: TGTGCCAGCAGCCCCAGACAGGGGGGACAGCCCCAGCATTTT